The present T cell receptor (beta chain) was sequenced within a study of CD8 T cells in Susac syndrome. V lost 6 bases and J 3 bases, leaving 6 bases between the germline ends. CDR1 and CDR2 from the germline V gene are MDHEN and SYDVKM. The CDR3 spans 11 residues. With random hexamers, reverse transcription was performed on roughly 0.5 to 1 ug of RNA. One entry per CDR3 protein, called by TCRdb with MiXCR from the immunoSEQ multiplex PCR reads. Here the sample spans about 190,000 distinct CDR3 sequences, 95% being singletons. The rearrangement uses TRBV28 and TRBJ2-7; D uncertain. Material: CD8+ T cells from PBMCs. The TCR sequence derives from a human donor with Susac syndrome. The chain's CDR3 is CASRESYEQYF. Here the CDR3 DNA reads TGTGCCAGCAGGGAAAGCTACGAGCAGTACTTC.